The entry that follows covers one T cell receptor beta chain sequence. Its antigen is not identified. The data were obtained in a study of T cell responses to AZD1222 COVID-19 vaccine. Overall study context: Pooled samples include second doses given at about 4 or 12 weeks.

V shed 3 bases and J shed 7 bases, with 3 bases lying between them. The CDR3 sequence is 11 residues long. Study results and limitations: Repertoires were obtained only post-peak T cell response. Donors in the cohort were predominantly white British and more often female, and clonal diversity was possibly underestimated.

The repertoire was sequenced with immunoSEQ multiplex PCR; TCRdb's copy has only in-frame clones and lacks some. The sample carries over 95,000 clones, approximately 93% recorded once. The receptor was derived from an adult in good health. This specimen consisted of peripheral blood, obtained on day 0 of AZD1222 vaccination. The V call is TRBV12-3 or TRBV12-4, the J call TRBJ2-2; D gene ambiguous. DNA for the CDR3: TGTGCCAGCAGTTTTATCGGGGAGCTGTTTTTT. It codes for CASSFIGELFF.